These T cell receptor beta chains were read from a single sample in a study of CD8 T cells in Susac syndrome. TCRdb re-analysed the immunoSEQ multiplex PCR reads in MiXCR, keeping a single row per CDR3 protein. This table has about 180,000 distinct CDR3 sequences, about 94% appearing once. The specimen was CD4+ T cells from PBMCs. All receptors derive from a human donor with multiple sclerosis. Each CDR3 is given with its conserved first and last residue. Each record gives: J gene, D gene, clone size, CDR3 length, V gene, CDR3 protein, CDR3 DNA. The D gene is left open where the match is weak. Size is stated for part of the rows, as once, few or many counts, or as a class when the clone is expanded.

TRBJ1-2,NA,once,14,TRBV9,CASSVGRGTYGYTF,TGTGCCAGCAGCGTAGGGAGGGGCACCTATGGCTACACCTTC
TRBJ1-2,TRBD1,NA,14,TRBV12-3/TRBV12-4,CASSSWTGRNGYTF,TGTGCCAGCAGCTCCTGGACAGGGAGAAATGGCTACACCTTC
TRBJ2-3,NA,NA,12,TRBV20-1,CSARDDVDTQYF,TGCAGTGCTAGAGATGATGTTGATACGCAGTATTTT
TRBJ2-7,NA,NA,15,TRBV6-5,CASSYSTPSNYEQYF,TGTGCCAGCAGTTACTCGACTCCATCTAACTACGAGCAGTACTTC
TRBJ2-3,NA,once,13,TRBV6-5,CASSYGRKDTQYF,TGTGCCAGCAGTTACGGGAGGAAAGATACGCAGTATTTT
TRBJ1-1,TRBD1,NA,16,TRBV5-4,CASSPDRTGGNTEAFF,TGTGCCAGCAGCCCGGACAGGACGGGGGGGAACACTGAAGCTTTCTTT
TRBJ2-5,TRBD2,NA,15,TRBV5-1,CASSPGAGPQETQYF,TGCGCCAGCAGCCCCGGAGCGGGACCACAAGAGACCCAGTACTTC
TRBJ1-2,NA,NA,13,TRBV29-1,CSVVRGGDYGYTF,TGCAGCGTTGTTAGGGGAGGGGACTATGGCTACACCTTC
TRBJ1-1,NA,once,10,TRBV20-1,CSARHTEAFF,TGCAGTGCTAGACACACTGAAGCTTTCTTT
TRBJ2-3,TRBD2,once,16,TRBV20-1,CSAQMGLAGGADTQYF,TGCAGTGCCCAAATGGGACTAGCGGGGGGGGCAGATACGCAGTATTTT
TRBJ2-3,TRBD2,once,17,TRBV10-2,CASSVLVSGVGTDTQYF,TGCGCCAGCAGCGTCCTAGTAAGCGGGGTGGGCACAGATACGCAGTATTTT
TRBJ1-3,TRBD1,NA,14,TRBV28,CASSPRQGKNTIYF,TGTGCCAGCAGTCCCAGACAGGGGAAAAACACCATATATTTT
TRBJ2-7,NA,NA,15,TRBV4-3,CASSQEWGNAYEQYF,TGCGCCAGCAGCCAAGAATGGGGGAACGCCTACGAGCAGTACTTC
TRBJ2-1,NA,NA,15,TRBV6-5,CASSPTGGGLNEQFF,TGTGCCAGCAGTCCCACCGGTGGGGGGTTAAATGAGCAGTTCTTC
TRBJ2-1,TRBD2,NA,14,TRBV6-2/TRBV6-3,CASRSTSGTNEQFF,TGTGCCAGCAGATCGACTAGCGGAACCAATGAGCAGTTCTTC
TRBJ2-3,NA,once,15,TRBV6-5,CASSFQPSASDTQYF,TGTGCCAGCAGCTTCCAACCTAGCGCCTCAGATACGCAGTATTTT
TRBJ2-2,NA,NA,15,TRBV9,CASSVAPWRAGELFF,TGTGCCAGCAGCGTAGCCCCATGGAGGGCGGGGGAGCTGTTTTTT
TRBJ2-7,TRBD1,NA,15,TRBV9,CASSPQVTGTYEQYF,TGTGCCAGCAGCCCACAGGTGACAGGGACCTACGAGCAGTACTTC
TRBJ2-1,TRBD1,NA,17,TRBV24-1,CATSPRQGRGRFNEQFF,TGTGCCACCAGTCCAAGGCAGGGTAGGGGGCGTTTCAATGAGCAGTTCTTC
TRBJ2-3,TRBD2,NA,14,TRBV14,CASSRSGSTDTQYF,TGTGCCAGCAGCCGTAGCGGGAGCACAGATACGCAGTATTTT
TRBJ1-1,NA,NA,13,TRBV18,CASSLNPNTEAFF,TGTGCCAGCTCACTAAACCCGAACACTGAAGCTTTCTTT
TRBJ1-1,NA,once,13,TRBV18,CASSPRVDTEAFF,TGTGCCAGCTCACCACGCGTGGACACTGAAGCTTTCTTT
TRBJ2-4,NA,NA,13,TRBV10-3,CATGAEAKNIQYF,TGTGCCACCGGGGCGGAAGCCAAAAACATTCAGTACTTC
TRBJ2-1,NA,NA,13,TRBV2,CASSASQGLEQFF,TGTGCCAGCAGTGCCTCGCAGGGACTTGAGCAGTTCTTC